These T cell receptor beta chains were read from a single sample in a study of blood T cell repertoires in COVID-19. This table comes from immunoSEQ multiplex PCR, and its TCRdb copy is limited to in-frame clones, with some not included. This table has some 250,000 clones, 81% appearing once. The sequenced sample consisted of peripheral blood. The receptors derive from a woman aged 55 to 70 with active or convalescent COVID-19. CDR3s include the opening cysteine and the closing phenylalanine or tryptophan. The D gene is left open where the match is weak. The size entry is marked missing in some rows and otherwise reads once, few, many or a size class.

clone size,V gene,J gene,D gene,CDR3 DNA,CDR3 protein
.,TRBV27,TRBJ2-7,.,TGTGCCAGCAGTTTATCCACAGGGCCCCCCTACGAGCAGTACTTC,CASSLSTGPPYEQYF
.,TRBV4-2,TRBJ1-6,TRBD1,TGTGCCAGCAGCCAAGAGGGTGGACCCCGGACAGGGAGTTCACCCCTCCACTTT,CASSQEGGPRTGSSPLHF
.,TRBV29-1,TRBJ2-3,TRBD1,TGCAGCGTTGAAGATTGGACAGGGTATTCAGATACGCAGTATTTT,CSVEDWTGYSDTQYF
.,TRBV5-5,TRBJ1-5,.,TGTGCCAGCAGCGGTCCAGGGAGGGAAGATCAGCCCCAGCATTTT,CASSGPGREDQPQHF
.,TRBV7-9,TRBJ1-4,.,TGTGCCAGCAGCCCCCGGTTGGAACTGTTTTTT,CASSPRLELFF
.,TRBV6-2/TRBV6-3,TRBJ2-1,TRBD2,TGTGCCAGCAGTTACCAAAGGTCCCTAGCGGGGGAACAGCAGTTCTTC,CASSYQRSLAGEQQFF
.,TRBV20-1,TRBJ2-1,.,TGCAGTGCTAGTCAGAGCGGCTATGAGCAGTTCTTC,CSASQSGYEQFF
.,TRBV7-3,TRBJ2-7,.,TGTGCCAGCAGCACCGGGTCGATTTACGAGCAGTACTTC,CASSTGSIYEQYF
.,TRBV19,TRBJ1-2,TRBD1,TGTGCCAGTTCTTATCCGCGGGACAGGGGTGGGGATGGCTACACCTTC,CASSYPRDRGGDGYTF
many,TRBV11-2,TRBJ1-1,.,TGTGCCAGCAGCCCCCGGGGGGCCAACACTGAAGCTTTCTTT,CASSPRGANTEAFF
.,TRBV4-1,TRBJ2-2,.,TGCGCCAGCAGCCAAGAGGCAGGCCCCCACACCGGGGAGCTGTTTTTT,CASSQEAGPHTGELFF
.,TRBV9,TRBJ2-1,.,TGTGCCAGCAGCGTAGCAAGCGGTGCTTACAATGAGCAGTTCTTC,CASSVASGAYNEQFF
.,TRBV7-8,TRBJ1-2,TRBD1,TGTGCCAGCAGCACCCATCGGGACAGGGGGACCTATGGCTACACCTTC,CASSTHRDRGTYGYTF
.,TRBV11-3,TRBJ2-5,TRBD2,TGTGCCAGCAGCTTATACCGGGGGGGGCCTCAAGAGACCCAGTACTTC,CASSLYRGGPQETQYF
.,TRBV29-1,TRBJ1-2,.,TGCAGCGGAGGAGGGGGGGACCCTAACTATGGCTACACCTTC,CSGGGGDPNYGYTF
.,TRBV15,TRBJ2-3,.,TGTGCCACCACCCAGGGGCACACAGATACGCAGTATTTT,CATTQGHTDTQYF
once,TRBV11-3,TRBJ1-5,TRBD1,TGTGCCAAATCTACAGGGGTTTGTAGCAATCAGCCCCAGCATTTT,CAKSTGVCSNQPQHF
.,TRBV5-4,TRBJ1-3,.,TGTGCCAGCAGCTGGGGGGGGTCCTCTGGAAACACCATATATTTT,CASSWGGSSGNTIYF
.,TRBV5-4,TRBJ2-5,.,TGTGCCAGCAGCCTCCCGACTCAAGAGACCCAGTACTTC,CASSLPTQETQYF
.,TRBV12-3/TRBV12-4,TRBJ1-6,.,TGTGCCAGCAGGGGGCAGGATTCACCCCTCCACTTT,CASRGQDSPLHF
.,TRBV27,TRBJ1-2,.,TGTGCCAGCAGCGCAGGGGCCAACTATGGCTACACCTTC,CASSAGANYGYTF
once,TRBV5-1,TRBJ2-2,TRBD2,TGCGCCAGCAGCTTGGCGCCTAGCGGGGGAACCGGGGAGCTGTTTTTT,CASSLAPSGGTGELFF
once,TRBV11-2,TRBJ2-6,TRBD1,TGTGCCAGCAGCTTAACTCGGGGGACAGGGGATTCAGGGGCCAACGTCCTGACTTTC,CASSLTRGTGDSGANVLTF
.,TRBV11-2,TRBJ1-2,TRBD1,TGTGCCAGCAGCTTCAGGGGGCCGAACTATGGCTACACCTTC,CASSFRGPNYGYTF
.,TRBV4-1,TRBJ1-1,.,TGCGCCAGCAGCCGCTCCGGGGGTCAGGGTTCAACCGCCGATCAAGCTTTCTTT,CASSRSGGQGSTADQAFF
.,TRBV11-2,TRBJ1-6,.,TGTGCCAGCAGCTCATTGGGCTCACCCCTCCACTTT,CASSSLGSPLHF
.,TRBV28,TRBJ1-5,.,TGTGCCAGCAGTTTCCCCAAGAGGGGGAACAATCAGCCCCAGCATTTT,CASSFPKRGNNQPQHF
once,TRBV6-5,TRBJ2-1,.,TGTGCCAGCAGTTACTCGAATAGCTCCTACAATGAGCAGTTCTTC,CASSYSNSSYNEQFF
.,TRBV21-1,TRBJ1-1,.,TGCGCAAACGGCAGGGAGGCTGAAGCTTTCTTT,CANGREAEAFF
.,TRBV5-1,TRBJ1-2,TRBD1,TGCGCCAGCAGCTTGGCCCCGGACAGGGGCGCTTATGGCTACACCTTC,CASSLAPDRGAYGYTF
.,TRBV19,TRBJ2-4,TRBD2,TGTGCCAGTAGTATAGGGGGAGGGAGGAGTTCCATTCAGTACTTC,CASSIGGGRSSIQYF
.,TRBV3-1/TRBV3-2,TRBJ1-2,.,TGTGCCAGCAGCCGCGGCAGAATCAACTATGGCTACACCTTC,CASSRGRINYGYTF
once,TRBV10-3,TRBJ1-3,.,TGTGCCATCAGTGAGGTGGGGGCCTCTGGAAACACCATATATTTT,CAISEVGASGNTIYF
once,TRBV25-1,TRBJ2-7,.,TGTGCCAGCAGTGAATTCGTGGACACCAGGCAGTACTTC,CASSEFVDTRQYF
.,TRBV4-2,TRBJ2-3,.,TGTGCCAGCAGCCGCCGACGCGCGGCTAGCACAGATACGCAGTATTTT,CASSRRRAASTDTQYF
.,TRBV15,TRBJ1-1,.,TGTGCCACCAGCAGAGTTAAAATGAACACTGAAGCTTTCTTT,CATSRVKMNTEAFF
.,TRBV6-5,TRBJ1-1,.,TGTGCCAGCAGGAGGACAGAGGACACTGAAGCTTTCTTT,CASRRTEDTEAFF
.,TRBV7-9,TRBJ1-2,.,TGTGCCAGCAGCTTACTAAACCCGAGTGAGGGCTACACCTTC,CASSLLNPSEGYTF
.,TRBV5-1,TRBJ1-2,TRBD1,TGCGCCAGCAGGTTGACAGGGGGCTATGGCTACACCTTC,CASRLTGGYGYTF
.,TRBV28,TRBJ1-2,.,TGTGCCAGCAGTCCCGTTCAGATCTATGGCTACACCTTC,CASSPVQIYGYTF
.,TRBV18,TRBJ2-3,.,TGTGCCAGCTCACCACCCGCGGGGAACACAGATACGCAGTATTTT,CASSPPAGNTDTQYF
.,TRBV5-4,TRBJ2-2,TRBD2,TGTGCCAGCAGCCGCGGGGGGGCGGTGGCCGGGGAGCTGTTTTTT,CASSRGGAVAGELFF
.,TRBV11-3,TRBJ2-7,TRBD1,TGTGCCAGCAGCTCCGACAGGGCGTCCTACGAGCAGTACTTC,CASSSDRASYEQYF
.,TRBV19,TRBJ1-3,.,TGTGCCAGTAGTACAGGGATCGCTGGAAACACCATATATTTT,CASSTGIAGNTIYF